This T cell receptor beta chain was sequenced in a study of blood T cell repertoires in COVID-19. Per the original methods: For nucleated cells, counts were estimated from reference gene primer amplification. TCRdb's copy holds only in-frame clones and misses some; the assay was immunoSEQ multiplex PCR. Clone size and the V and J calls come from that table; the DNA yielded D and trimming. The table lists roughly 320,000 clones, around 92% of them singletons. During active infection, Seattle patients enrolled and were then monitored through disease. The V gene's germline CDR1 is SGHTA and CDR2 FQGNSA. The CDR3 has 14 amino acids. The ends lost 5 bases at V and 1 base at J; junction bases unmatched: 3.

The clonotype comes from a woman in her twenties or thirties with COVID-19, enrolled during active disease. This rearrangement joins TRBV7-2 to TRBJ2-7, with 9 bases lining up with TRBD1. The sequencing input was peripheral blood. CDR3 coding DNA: TGTGCCAGCAGCCGGGACAGGGCATCCTACGAGCAGTACTTC. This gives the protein CASSRDRASYEQYF.